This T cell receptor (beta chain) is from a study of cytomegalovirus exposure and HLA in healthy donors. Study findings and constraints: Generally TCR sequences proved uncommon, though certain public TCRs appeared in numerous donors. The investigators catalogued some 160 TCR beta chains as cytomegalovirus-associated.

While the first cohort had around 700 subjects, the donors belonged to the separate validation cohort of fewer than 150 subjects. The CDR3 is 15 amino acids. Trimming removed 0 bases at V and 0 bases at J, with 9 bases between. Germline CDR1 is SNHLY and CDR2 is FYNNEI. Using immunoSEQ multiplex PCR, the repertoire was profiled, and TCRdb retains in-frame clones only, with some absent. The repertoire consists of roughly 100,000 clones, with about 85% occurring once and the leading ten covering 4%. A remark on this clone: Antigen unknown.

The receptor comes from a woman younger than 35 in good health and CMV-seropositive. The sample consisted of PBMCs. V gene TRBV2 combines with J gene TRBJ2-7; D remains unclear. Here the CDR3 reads CASSEAYSTSYEQYF. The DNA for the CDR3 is TGTGCCAGCAGTGAAGCATACAGTACCTCCTACGAGCAGTACTTC.